This TCR beta chain derives from a study of cytomegalovirus exposure and HLA in healthy donors. Study-level results: A classifier reportedly called cytomegalovirus status with high sensitivity and specificity. In a later analysis, about 17,000 TCR beta sequences were associated with HLA alleles at 0.05 false discovery rate. The investigators catalogued 150 to 200 TCR beta chains as cytomegalovirus-associated.

Notes on this clone: Its antigen remains unknown.

This PCR relied on a set of 60 Vbeta primers and 13 Jbeta primers. Only in-frame clones appear in the TCRdb table, and some are missing; sequencing was by immunoSEQ multiplex PCR. The table lists about 130,000 clones, 82% of them singletons. Germline V gene lookup returns CDR1 SGHTA and CDR2 FQGNSA. The CDR3 spans 15 residues. V was clipped by 4 bases and J by 0 bases, with 10 bases between them. This clonotype was obtained from a boy aged 5 to 17 in good health and CMV-seronegative. The sequenced sample was PBMCs. The gene calls are TRBV7-2 and TRBJ1-5; D is uncertain. The CDR3 coding sequence is TGTGCCAGCAGCTGGGCAACCTCTAGCAATCAGCCCCAGCATTTT. Translating it yields CASSWATSSNQPQHF.